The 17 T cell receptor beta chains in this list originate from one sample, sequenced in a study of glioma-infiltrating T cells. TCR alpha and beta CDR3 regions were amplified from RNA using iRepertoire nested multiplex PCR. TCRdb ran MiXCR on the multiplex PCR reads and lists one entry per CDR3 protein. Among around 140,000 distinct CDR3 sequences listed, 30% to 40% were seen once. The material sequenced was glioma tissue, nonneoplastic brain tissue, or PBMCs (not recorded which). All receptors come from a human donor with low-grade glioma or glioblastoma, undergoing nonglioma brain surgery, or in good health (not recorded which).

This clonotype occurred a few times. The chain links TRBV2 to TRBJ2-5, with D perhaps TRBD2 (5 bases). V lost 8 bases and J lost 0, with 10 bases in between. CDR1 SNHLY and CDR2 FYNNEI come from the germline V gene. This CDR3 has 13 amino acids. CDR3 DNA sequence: TGTGCCAGCTCAGCGGAGAACCAAGAGACCCAGTACTTC. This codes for CASSAENQETQYF. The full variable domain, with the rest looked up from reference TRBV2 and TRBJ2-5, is EPEVTQTPSHQVTQMGQEVILRCVPISNHLYFYWYRQILGQKVEFLVSFYNNEISEKSEIFDDQFSVERPDGSNFTLKIRSTKLEDSAMYFCASSAENQETQYFGPGTRLLVL.

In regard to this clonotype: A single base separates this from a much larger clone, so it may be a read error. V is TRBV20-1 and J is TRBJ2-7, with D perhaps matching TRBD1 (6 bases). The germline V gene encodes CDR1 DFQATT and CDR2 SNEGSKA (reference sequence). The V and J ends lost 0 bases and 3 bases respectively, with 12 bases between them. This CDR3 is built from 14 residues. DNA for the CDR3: TGCAGTGCTAGAGATGAACAGGGAAGCTACGAGCAGTACTTC. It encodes CSARDEQGSYEQYF.

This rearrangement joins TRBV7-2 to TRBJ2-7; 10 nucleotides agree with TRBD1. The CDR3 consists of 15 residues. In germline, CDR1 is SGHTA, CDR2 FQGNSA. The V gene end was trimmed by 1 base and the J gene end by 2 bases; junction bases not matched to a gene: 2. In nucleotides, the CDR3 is TGTGCCAGCAGCTTAGTAGGACAGGGGGCCTACGAGCAGTACTTC. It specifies CASSLVGQGAYEQYF.

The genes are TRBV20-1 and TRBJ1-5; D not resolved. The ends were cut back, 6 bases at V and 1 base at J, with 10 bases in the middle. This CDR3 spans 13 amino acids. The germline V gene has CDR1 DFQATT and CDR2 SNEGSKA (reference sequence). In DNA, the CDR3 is TGCAGTGCCCCCACCGTGAGCAATCAGCCCCAGCATTTT. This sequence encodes CSAPTVSNQPQHF.

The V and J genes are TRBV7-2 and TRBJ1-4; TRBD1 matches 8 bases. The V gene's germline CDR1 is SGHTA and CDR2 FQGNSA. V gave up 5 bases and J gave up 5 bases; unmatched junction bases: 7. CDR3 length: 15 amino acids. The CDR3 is CASSQDREENEKLFF. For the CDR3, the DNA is TGTGCCAGCAGCCAGGACAGGGAAGAGAATGAAAAACTGTTTTTT.

The CDR3, as DNA: TGTGCCAGCTGGCAGAGGCAGCCCACCGGGGAGCTGTTTTTT. Translating gives CASWQRQPTGELFF. V gene TRBV2 combines with J gene TRBJ2-2, with D uncertain. The V gene lost 8 bases and the J gene lost 4 bases, with 14 bases spanning the gap. The CDR3 has 14 residues. Looked up from germline, CDR1 is SNHLY and CDR2 is FYNNEI.

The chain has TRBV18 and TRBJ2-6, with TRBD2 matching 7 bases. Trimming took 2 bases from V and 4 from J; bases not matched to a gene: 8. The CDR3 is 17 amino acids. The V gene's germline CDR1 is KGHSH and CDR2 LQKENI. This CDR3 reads CASSPTSSGGGANVLTF. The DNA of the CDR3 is TGTGCCAGCTCACCAACGTCGTCCGGGGGGGGGGCCAACGTCCTGACTTTC. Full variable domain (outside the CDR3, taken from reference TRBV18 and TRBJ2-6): NAGVMQNPRHLVRRRGQEARLRCSPMKGHSHVYWYRQLPEEGLKFMVYLQKENIIDESGMPKERFSAEFPKEGPSILRIQQVVRGDSAAYFCASSPTSSGGGANVLTFGAGSRLTVL.

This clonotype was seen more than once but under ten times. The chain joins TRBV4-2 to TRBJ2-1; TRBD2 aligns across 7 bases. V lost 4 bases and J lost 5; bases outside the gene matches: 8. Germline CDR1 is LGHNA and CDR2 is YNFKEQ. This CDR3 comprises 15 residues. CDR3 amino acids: CASSPQTSANNEQFF. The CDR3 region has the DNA TGTGCCAGCAGCCCCCAAACTAGCGCGAACAATGAGCAGTTCTTC.

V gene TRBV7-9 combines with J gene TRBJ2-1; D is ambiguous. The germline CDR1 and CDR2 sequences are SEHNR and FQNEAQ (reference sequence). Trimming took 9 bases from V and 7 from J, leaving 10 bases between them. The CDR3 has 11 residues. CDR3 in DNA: TGTGCCAGAAGGATCGGAAATGAGCAGTTCTTC. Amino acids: CARRIGNEQFF.

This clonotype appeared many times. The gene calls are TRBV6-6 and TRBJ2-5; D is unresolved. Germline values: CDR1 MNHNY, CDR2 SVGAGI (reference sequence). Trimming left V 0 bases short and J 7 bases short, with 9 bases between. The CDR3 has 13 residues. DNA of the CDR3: TGTGCCAGCAGTTACTCGAAATGGGGGACCCAGTACTTC. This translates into CASSYSKWGTQYF.

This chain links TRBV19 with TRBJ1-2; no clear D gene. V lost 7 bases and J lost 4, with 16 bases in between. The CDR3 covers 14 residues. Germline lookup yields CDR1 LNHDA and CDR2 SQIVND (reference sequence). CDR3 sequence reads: CASTYERLSYGYTF. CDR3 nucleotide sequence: TGTGCCAGTACCTACGAACGACTATCCTATGGCTACACCTTC.

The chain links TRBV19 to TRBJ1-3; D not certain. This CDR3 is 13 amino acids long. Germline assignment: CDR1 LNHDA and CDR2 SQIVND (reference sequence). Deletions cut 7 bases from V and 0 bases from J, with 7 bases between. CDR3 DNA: TGTGCCAGTAACAGTCTCTCTGGAAACACCATATATTTT. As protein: CASNSLSGNTIYF.

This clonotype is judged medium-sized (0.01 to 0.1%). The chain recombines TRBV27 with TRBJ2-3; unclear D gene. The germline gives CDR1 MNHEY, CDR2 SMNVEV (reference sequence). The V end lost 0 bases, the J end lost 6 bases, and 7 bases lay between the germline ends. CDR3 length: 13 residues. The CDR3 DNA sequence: TGTGCCAGCAGTTTATCTATGGGGGATACGCAGTATTTT. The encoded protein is CASSLSMGDTQYF.

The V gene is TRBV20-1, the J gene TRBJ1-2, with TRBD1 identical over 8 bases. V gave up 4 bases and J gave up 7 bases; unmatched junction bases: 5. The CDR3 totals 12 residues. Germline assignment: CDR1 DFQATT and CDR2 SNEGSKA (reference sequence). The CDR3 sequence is CSATDRDFGYTF. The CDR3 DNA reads TGCAGTGCTACGGACAGGGATTTTGGCTACACCTTC.

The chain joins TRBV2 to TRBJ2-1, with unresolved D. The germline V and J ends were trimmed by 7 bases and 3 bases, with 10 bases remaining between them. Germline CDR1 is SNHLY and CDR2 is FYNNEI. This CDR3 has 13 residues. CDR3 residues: CASKASNYNEQFF. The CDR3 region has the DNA TGTGCCAGCAAGGCGTCGAACTACAATGAGCAGTTCTTC.

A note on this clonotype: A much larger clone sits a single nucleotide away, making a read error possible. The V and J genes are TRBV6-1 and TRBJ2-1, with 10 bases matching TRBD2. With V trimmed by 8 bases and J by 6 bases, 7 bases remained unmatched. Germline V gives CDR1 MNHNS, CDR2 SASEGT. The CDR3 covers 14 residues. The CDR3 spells CASGPAGGINEQFF. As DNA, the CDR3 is TGTGCCAGCGGACCAGCGGGGGGGATCAATGAGCAGTTCTTC.

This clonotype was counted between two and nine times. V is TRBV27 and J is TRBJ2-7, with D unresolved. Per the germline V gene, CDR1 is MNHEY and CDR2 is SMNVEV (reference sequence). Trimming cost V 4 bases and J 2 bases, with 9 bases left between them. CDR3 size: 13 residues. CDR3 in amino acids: CASSYDGPYEQYF. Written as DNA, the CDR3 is TGTGCCAGCAGTTACGACGGTCCCTACGAGCAGTACTTC.